The source of this T cell receptor (beta chain) is a study of blood T cell repertoires in COVID-19. As for the study in general: Samples representing acute and convalescent COVID-19 were sourced from the United States, Italy and Spain. PBMCs, B-cell-depleted T cells, or T cells provided the cDNA or gDNA that made up the material.

The assay was immunoSEQ multiplex PCR, and TCRdb's table has in-frame clones only and misses some. The data contain more than 150,000 clones, around 89% of them singletons. Trimming removed 2 bases at V and 1 base at J, with 10 bases between. This CDR3 spans 15 amino acids. Germline V gene data show CDR1 as SGHVS and CDR2 as FQNEAQ. The origin of this receptor is a man aged 45-65 years with acute or convalescent COVID-19. The rearrangement joins TRBV7-8 to TRBJ2-3; tentative D call: TRBD2 (5 bases). Sequencing was done on a sample of peripheral blood. CDR3 DNA sequence: TGTGCCAGCAGCTTAAGAGGGTCCGGCACAGATACGCAGTATTTT. Its protein is CASSLRGSGTDTQYF.